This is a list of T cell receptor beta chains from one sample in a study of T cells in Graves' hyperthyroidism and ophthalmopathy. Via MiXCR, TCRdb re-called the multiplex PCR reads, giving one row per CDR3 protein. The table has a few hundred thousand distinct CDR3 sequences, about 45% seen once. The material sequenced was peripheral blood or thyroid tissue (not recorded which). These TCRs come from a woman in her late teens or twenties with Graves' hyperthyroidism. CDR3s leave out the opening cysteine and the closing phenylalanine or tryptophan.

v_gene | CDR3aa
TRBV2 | ASTLAVREQY
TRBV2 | ASSDVGKGGYT
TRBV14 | ASSRPGGIAGEAYEQY
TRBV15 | ATSRVQGDGYT
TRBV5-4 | ASSVLGTGPYEQY
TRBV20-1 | SARNRAGGPFTDTQY
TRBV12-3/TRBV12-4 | ASSLQGSGDTIY
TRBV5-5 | ASSLESSGANTGELF
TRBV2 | ASSLARGTGYGYT
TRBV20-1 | SARGPWQAQETQY
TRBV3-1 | ASSQDIGTFYEQY
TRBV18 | ASSLSRAELVYGYT
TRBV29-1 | SVEDRRSGNTIY
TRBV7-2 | ASSFLAGSTDTQY
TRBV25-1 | ASSAREGHETQY
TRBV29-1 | SVRGPVFPDEQY
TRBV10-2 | ASMALTHQPQY
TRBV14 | ASSQGDWRSYEQY
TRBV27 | ASSPGVFYEQY
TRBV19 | ASRSDKDNSPLH
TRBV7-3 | ASSLDPGGLNYNSPLH
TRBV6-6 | ASSYSGVGYT
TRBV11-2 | ASSLAGAGDGEQY
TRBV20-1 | SARATANTEAF
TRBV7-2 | ASSQEWAGGIETQY
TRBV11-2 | ASSYSGRDISYEQY
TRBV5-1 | ASSFSEAITDTQY
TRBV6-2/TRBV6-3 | ASRGGSFGELF
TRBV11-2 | ASSLIADLYNEQF
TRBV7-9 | ASRISGPGELF
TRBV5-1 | ASSLPSGSIRETQY
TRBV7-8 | ASSFRNEQF
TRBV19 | ASKRDRRYGYT
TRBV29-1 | SVGEQYYEQY
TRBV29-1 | SILTGDETQY
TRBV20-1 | SVQLSDNYGYT
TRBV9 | ASSVDSGANTGELF
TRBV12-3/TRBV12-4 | ASSLWTGAINTGELF
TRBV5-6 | ASSRDRVYEQY
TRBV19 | ASSMGQGANTEAF
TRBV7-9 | ASEGAGNQPQH
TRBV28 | ASSLQGWGQPQH
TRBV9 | ASSRTEGEQY
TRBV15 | ATSSLGGPIYGYT
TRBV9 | ASSGDRGGQPQH
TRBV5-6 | ASSSMTDNQPQH
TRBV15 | ATTRGGITDTQY
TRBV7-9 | ASSEGLGGLTGELF
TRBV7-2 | ASSFRTGGNEQY
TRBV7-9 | ASSLGVEKLF
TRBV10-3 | AISEFLANTGELF